This TCR beta chain was identified during a study of cytomegalovirus exposure and HLA in healthy donors (TCRdb year 2017). Background on the whole study: According to a later analysis, the roughly 120 validation repertoires were produced on the same platform as the approximately 690 repertoires of the first cohort. The study was designed to test whether signatures of past pathogen exposure could be identified by cataloging public T cell receptors. High-throughput TCR immunosequencing, statistical association of individual TCRs with disease status, and machine learning were combined to predict cytomegalovirus infection status. A separate validation cohort of roughly 130 different subjects was used in addition to the roughly 700-subject first cohort.

Of note for this clone: Its target antigen remains unknown. Per-base quality was not reported, and no clone a single base away is much larger than it.

General findings and caveats noted by the study authors: Cytomegalovirus status was reported to be diagnosed by the classifier with high specificity and sensitivity in both the original and validation cohorts. All 120 or so repertoires were used to score co-occurrence in the validation cohort in a later analysis, because that analysis had no HLA typing for the cohort. Most TCR sequences were seen in very few donors, while some public TCRs were found in many individuals. A few of the identified cytomegalovirus-associated TCR beta chains were confirmed in vitro to be specific for cytomegalovirus antigens. A later analysis found that TCRs clustered in the first cohort also tended to co-occur in the 120 validation repertoires, with about 94% of cluster scores above 0. In the study, approximately 160 TCR beta chains were listed as associated with cytomegalovirus. The authors suggested that the approach could potentially be generalized to other disease states and immunological phenotypes.

The donors were included in the validation cohort of some 120 subjects, a group kept apart from the roughly 700-subject first cohort. The V end loses 9 bases and the J end loses 1 base, and a stretch of 16 bases separates them. Via the germline V gene, CDR1 is MNHNS and CDR2 SASEGT. The CDR3 measures 14 amino acids from cysteine to phenylalanine. Only the CDR3 portion is preserved as DNA: 42 bases, with reading frame beginning at the first base. Libraries were constructed by the immunoSEQ multiplex PCR assay. As for how the authors treated the data: A statistical classification framework was developed to diagnose cytomegalovirus status using the catalog of TCR beta chain sequences. Sourced from immuneACCESS, this table was stored by TCRdb with only in-frame sequences that have V and J called. A share of the clones is absent; for the studies checked, an unresolved V gene accounts for under half, and the remainder has no known explanation. The D gene and trimming were derived from the DNA, and the V and J assignments and clone size from that table. The sample includes about 250,000 clones, with roughly 84% observed a single time. The top ten hold more than 10% of the sample.

The TCR was taken from a man aged 18-30 years in good health and CMV-seropositive. Sequenced sample: PBMCs. The V gene is TRBV6-1 and the J gene is TRBJ2-7, with the D gene tentatively TRBD1 or TRBD2, based on 5 matching bases in each. The DNA sequence is as follows: TGTGCCAGTCTGTCCGGGACCTCTTCCTACGAGCAGTACTTC. Its protein product is CASLSGTSSYEQYF.